The 28 T cell receptor beta chains below were found in one sample sequenced in a study of cytomegalovirus exposure and HLA in healthy donors. PCR primers comprised 60 Vbeta and 13 Jbeta primers. Repertoires were generated with immunoSEQ multiplex PCR, while TCRdb's copy carries only in-frame clones and drops some. The sample consists of about 150,000 clones, roughly 74% of them appearing once. Sequenced sample: PBMCs. These TCRs come from a man aged 18 to 30 in good health and CMV-seronegative.

This clone was seen a handful of times. This rearrangement joins TRBV4-1 to TRBJ1-5; 10 nucleotides agree with TRBD1. Germline CDR1 is MGHRA and CDR2 is YSYEKL. CDR3 length: 17 residues. V lost 0 bases and J lost 6; bases outside the gene matches: 8. This CDR3 reads CASSQDSLGQGFQPQHF. CDR3 nucleotide sequence: TGCGCCAGCAGCCAAGATTCTCTGGGACAGGGGTTTCAGCCCCAGCATTTT.

Here the CDR3 reads CASNSGTEAYNEQFF. CDR3 sequence (DNA): TGTGCCAGCAACTCGGGGACAGAGGCCTACAATGAGCAGTTCTTC. J is TRBJ2-1 and V is TRBV27, with 7 positions matching TRBD1. The junction had 8 bases not matched to a gene; V was cut back by 7 bases and J by 2 bases. CDR3 length: 15 amino acids. CDR1 and CDR2 (germline): MNHEY, SMNVEV (reference sequence).

The chain combines TRBV19 with TRBJ1-1, with D possibly matching TRBD1 (6 bases). Germline CDR1 reads LNHDA; CDR2 reads SQIVND (reference sequence). CDR3 size: 14 residues. The V gene lost 5 bases and the J gene lost 3 bases, with 13 bases spanning the gap. The CDR3 is CASSAIQGHTEAFF. CDR3 nucleotides: TGTGCCAGTAGTGCAATACAGGGACACACTGAAGCTTTCTTT.

This clone was counted once. V is TRBV27 and J is TRBJ2-3; possibly TRBD1 for D (5 bases). Germline assignment: CDR1 MNHEY and CDR2 SMNVEV (reference sequence). The CDR3 is 13 amino acids. The germline V and J ends were trimmed by 4 bases and 4 bases, with 9 bases remaining between them. The CDR3 DNA follows: TGTGCCAGCAGTTCACAGGTCCCAGATACGCAGTATTTT. This translates into CASSSQVPDTQYF.

The chain employs TRBV2 and TRBJ1-2, with 10 positions matching TRBD1. The V and J ends lost 8 bases and 8 bases, in that order; junction bases with no gene match: 11. Germline CDR1 is SNHLY and CDR2 is FYNNEI. CDR3 size: 14 residues. CDR3 loop: CASVLGTGDYGYTF. CDR3 sequence (DNA): TGTGCCAGCGTCCTGGGGACAGGGGATTACGGCTACACCTTC.

There are a few counts of this clone. This sequence joins TRBV4-1 and TRBJ2-1; 7 bases match TRBD2. CDR1 and CDR2 from the germline V gene are MGHRA and YSYEKL. The V gene end was trimmed by 3 bases and the J gene end by 5 bases; junction bases not matched to a gene: 16. CDR3 length equals 18 residues. The CDR3 DNA reads as TGCGCCAGCAGCCAGCCTTCACGAGGGACGGGGGGAGACAATGAGCAGTTCTTC. Its translation: CASSQPSRGTGGDNEQFF.

This chain uses TRBV7-9 with TRBJ2-3; TRBD1 matches 10 bases. The V and J ends lost 2 bases and 0 bases, in that order; junction bases with no gene match: 5. Germline CDR1 and CDR2: SEHNR and FQNEAQ (reference sequence). This CDR3 spans 17 amino acids. DNA for the CDR3: TGTGCCAGCAGCTTAATGGCGGGACAGGGGAGCACAGATACGCAGTATTTT. Its translation: CASSLMAGQGSTDTQYF.

The chain combines TRBV4-1 with TRBJ1-5; 10 bases agree with TRBD1. V dropped 7 bases and J dropped 4; count of bases not matched to a gene: 7. This CDR3 region has 15 residues. Germline V lookup: CDR1 MGHRA, CDR2 YSYEKL. The CDR3 loop is CASNIGTGENQPQHF. The CDR3 coding sequence is TGCGCCAGCAACATTGGGACAGGGGAAAATCAGCCCCAGCATTTT.

The chain recombines TRBV11-2 with TRBJ2-7, with 9 bases identical to TRBD2. The J segment lost 7 bases and the V segment lost 5 bases, leaving 3 bases of the junction unmatched. The CDR3 runs to 12 residues. The germline V gene has CDR1 SGHAT and CDR2 FQNNGV. CDR3 protein: CASSQRGEEQYV. The CDR3, as DNA: TGTGCCAGCAGCCAGCGGGGGGAAGAGCAGTACGTC.

Points on this clone: At one end the junction does not follow the germline gene, possibly because of a read error. V usage is TRBV4-3 and J usage is TRBJ2-6; possible D gene TRBD1, 5 bases. The CDR3 spans 14 residues. The germline CDR1 and CDR2 sequences are LGHNA and YSLEER. CDR3 DNA: TGCGCCAGCAGCGAGGAAGCTGGGGCCAACGGCCTGACTTTC. This codes for CASSEEAGANGLTF.

The J gene is TRBJ1-1, the V gene TRBV19; 7 positions match TRBD1. J was trimmed by 5 bases and V by 9 bases; bases with no gene match: 15. The CDR3 covers 15 residues. Germline CDR1 is LNHDA and CDR2 is SQIVND (reference sequence). CDR3 bases: TGTGCCAGCTTCCCTTTTGAGGGGGCGAGAACTGAAGCTTTCTTT. It encodes CASFPFEGARTEAFF.

The J gene is TRBJ2-7, the V gene TRBV5-4; D may be TRBD2 (6 bases). This CDR3 spans 15 amino acids. Germline CDR1 reads SGHNT; CDR2 reads YYREEE (reference sequence). V lost 2 bases and J 5 bases, leaving 17 bases between the germline ends. In DNA, the CDR3 is TGTGCCAGCAGCTTCGGAGGGCGAGTAATGGACGAGCAGTACGTC. Protein: CASSFGGRVMDEQYV.

The chain recombines TRBV5-1 with TRBJ1-1, with unresolved D. The CDR3 extends over 14 amino acids. Deletions cut 5 bases from V and 1 base from J, with 12 bases between. Germline loops: CDR1 SGHRS, CDR2 YFSETQ. DNA of the CDR3: TGCGCCAGCAGTTTCTCACCGGGGAACACTGAAGCTTTCTTT. Its translation is CASSFSPGNTEAFF.

This clone was counted once. CDR3 protein: CSVRTGGHTQYF. Here the CDR3 DNA reads TGCAGCGTTCGGACAGGGGGGCATACGCAGTATTTT. The chain joins TRBV29-1 to TRBJ2-3, with 10 nucleotides matching TRBD1. J gave up 7 bases and V 5 bases, and 3 bases lay outside the gene matches. Per the germline V gene, CDR1 is SQVTM and CDR2 is ANQGSEA. The CDR3 has 12 amino acids.

The rearrangement joins TRBV11-2 to TRBJ2-5; 9 bases are shared with TRBD2. Germline V lookup: CDR1 SGHAT, CDR2 FQNNGV. The CDR3 covers 14 residues. J gave up 2 bases and V 5 bases, and 3 bases lay outside the gene matches. DNA of the CDR3: TGTGCCAGCAGCCCAAGCGGGGGGCAAGAGACCCAGTACTTC. Translation: CASSPSGGQETQYF.

The rearrangement links TRBV2 to TRBJ2-4, with D hard to call. The germline V and J ends were trimmed by 1 base and 4 bases, with 11 bases remaining between them. The germline V gene has CDR1 SNHLY and CDR2 FYNNEI. The CDR3 has 15 amino acids. CDR3 coding DNA: TGTGCCAGCAGTGAAGGTACGACACTGAAAAACATTCAGTACTTC. It is translated as CASSEGTTLKNIQYF. Full variable domain (outside the CDR3, taken from reference TRBV2 and TRBJ2-4): EPEVTQTPSHQVTQMGQEVILRCVPISNHLYFYWYRQILGQKVEFLVSFYNNEISEKSEIFDDQFSVERPDGSNFTLKIRSTKLEDSAMYFCASSEGTTLKNIQYFGAGTRLSVL.

J is TRBJ2-7 and V is TRBV29-1; TRBD1 matches 7 bases. The CDR3 has 12 residues. Trimming cost V 1 base and J 7 bases; bases outside gene matches: 4. From germline, CDR1 is SQVTM and CDR2 ANQGSEA. CDR3 loop: CSVEATGSEQYF. The CDR3, as DNA: TGCAGCGTTGAAGCGACAGGGAGTGAGCAGTACTTC.

This chain links TRBV27 with TRBJ2-1; 8 bases align to TRBD2. This CDR3 region has 19 residues. Germline V CDR1 and CDR2: MNHEY, SMNVEV (reference sequence). Trimming took 4 bases from V and 0 from J; bases not matched to a gene: 14. CDR3 loop: CASSSASGGLSSSYNEQFF. CDR3 bases: TGTGCCAGCAGTTCGGCCTCGGGGGGGCTTTCCAGCTCCTACAATGAGCAGTTCTTC.

This chain connects TRBV9 to TRBJ2-5, with TRBD2 matching over 8 bases. From germline, CDR1 is SGDLS and CDR2 YYNGEE. V lost 1 base and J lost 1; bases outside the gene matches: 6. CDR3 size: 16 residues. CDR3 sequence: CASSVRSGGFQETQYF. DNA of the CDR3: TGTGCCAGCAGCGTAAGAAGCGGGGGTTTCCAAGAGACCCAGTACTTC.

The V gene is TRBV6-6, the J gene TRBJ2-5, with a weak D call TRBD1 (5 bases). V was trimmed by 8 bases and J by 2 bases, leaving 12 bases between them. Germline V gene sequence: CDR1 MNHNY, CDR2 SVGAGI (reference sequence). CDR3 length equals 13 residues. As DNA, the CDR3 is TGTGCCAGCTTCAGACAGAGACAAGAGACCCAGTACTTC. It translates to CASFRQRQETQYF.

Only a few counts were recorded for this clone. V and J are TRBV9 and TRBJ1-3, with 8 bases matching TRBD1. Trimming removed 0 bases from V and 4 bases from J; junction bases left unmatched: 15. Germline CDR1 SGDLS, CDR2 YYNGEE. The CDR3 has 19 residues. CDR3 protein: CASSVDRRRQGNQGNTIYF. CDR3 nucleotide sequence: TGTGCCAGCAGCGTAGATAGGCGAAGACAGGGGAATCAAGGAAACACCATATATTTT.

This sequence joins TRBV6-5 and TRBJ1-5; D is possibly TRBD1 (5 bases). Trimming left V 0 bases short and J 5 bases short, with 11 bases between. CDR1 and CDR2 from the germline V gene are MNHEY and SVGAGI. The CDR3 covers 15 residues. For the CDR3, the DNA is TGTGCCAGCAGTTACTCTATAGTAGGGGATCAGCCCCAGCATTTT. Translated: CASSYSIVGDQPQHF.

The V gene is TRBV18, the J gene TRBJ2-1; D is possibly TRBD1 (5 bases). Germline loops: CDR1 KGHSH, CDR2 LQKENI. The V gene lost 4 bases and the J gene lost 2 bases, with 15 bases spanning the gap. This CDR3 spans 16 amino acids. CDR3 nucleotides: TGTGCCAGCTCACATTTGCAGGGCATTCCCTACAATGAGCAGTTCTTC. As protein: CASSHLQGIPYNEQFF.

The chain has TRBV5-1 and TRBJ2-1; D is perhaps TRBD1 (6 bases). Between the trimmed V and J ends, which lost 7 bases and 3 bases, there was a span of 17 bases. Germline values: CDR1 SGHRS, CDR2 YFSETQ. CDR3 length: 15 amino acids. As DNA, the CDR3 is TGCGCCAGCGAGCCCCAGGGGCCTTTCTACAATGAGCAGTTCTTC. Translation: CASEPQGPFYNEQFF.

This clone has only a few counts. The chain has TRBV7-6 and TRBJ1-2, with 8 bases matching TRBD1. The CDR3 contains 14 residues. The V and J ends lost 5 bases and 4 bases, in that order; junction bases with no gene match: 6. CDR1 SGHVS and CDR2 FNYEAQ come from the germline V gene. The chain's CDR3 is CASSARGTGYGYTF. CDR3 in DNA: TGTGCCAGCAGCGCCCGAGGGACAGGCTATGGCTACACCTTC.

This clone appeared a few times. The chain combines TRBV5-1 with TRBJ1-5; TRBD1 matches 8 bases. V gave up 7 bases and J gave up 2 bases; unmatched junction bases: 8. The CDR3 is made up of 15 amino acids. CDR1 is SGHRS, CDR2 YFSETQ, per germline. For the CDR3, the DNA is TGCGCCAGCCGGACAGGGCTGATACGCAATCAGCCCCAGCATTTT. Encoded protein: CASRTGLIRNQPQHF.

This chain connects TRBV15 to TRBJ1-2; TRBD1 aligns across 9 bases. The CDR3 has 14 residues. Germline CDR1 is LNHNV and CDR2 is YYDKDF (reference sequence). Trimming removed 3 bases from V and 3 bases from J; junction bases left unmatched: 2. The CDR3 is CATSRTGGDYGYTF. CDR3 sequence (DNA): TGTGCCACCAGCAGGACAGGGGGTGACTATGGCTACACCTTC.

About this clone itself: Other DNA sequences in the sample encode the same CDR3. The J gene is TRBJ2-3, the V gene TRBV5-1; 12 bases are a match to TRBD2. This CDR3 comprises 16 residues. J lost 6 bases, V lost 4 bases, and 9 bases had no gene match. Germline assignment: CDR1 SGHRS and CDR2 YFSETQ. CDR3 DNA: TGCGCCAGCAGCACGGGACTAGCGGGCCCAGCCGATACGCAGTATTTT. Its protein product is CASSTGLAGPADTQYF.